The clone carrying this T cell receptor (beta chain) has at least ten counts. This sample is drawn from a study of T cells in Graves' hyperthyroidism and ophthalmopathy. Using 9.5 to 10 ml of fresh peripheral blood, PBMCs were prepared. Using RNA transcripts as the source, TCR beta CDR3 regions were amplified. With the HTBI primer set, the TCR CDR3 went through a first round of RT-PCR. Using its own MiXCR run on the multiplex PCR reads, TCRdb lists one record per CDR3 protein. Among 300,000 to 500,000 distinct CDR3 sequences listed, roughly an eighth were seen once. This CDR3 is 16 amino acids long. Trimming cost V 7 bases and J 4 bases, with 21 bases left between them. Germline V gene lookup returns CDR1 MDHEN and CDR2 SYDVKM.

The chain recombines TRBV28 with TRBJ2-3; D is perhaps TRBD1 (9 bases). This clonotype was sampled from a man in his fifties or sixties with Graves' ophthalmopathy. Sequenced input: blood. CDR3 in DNA: TGTGCCAGCAAGCGGACAGGGGCGGGAGGAGCAGATACGCAGTATTTT. It specifies CASKRTGAGGADTQYF.